This TCR beta chain was captured by sequencing in a study of identical twins. TCRdb reanalysed the 5' RACE reads using MiXCR and keeps one entry per CDR3 protein. The data contain around 340,000 distinct CDR3 sequences, approximately 13% of them singletons. The trim removed 4 bases at V and 5 bases at J, leaving 8 bases unmatched. This CDR3 contains 15 residues. Germline assignment: CDR1 SGHTA and CDR2 FQGTGA. This sample was shared with a second study, whose subject was yellow fever vaccine responses in identical twins.

The receptor was derived from a woman between 18 and 29 years old in good health. The V gene is TRBV7-3, the J gene TRBJ2-1; 7 bases map to TRBD1. The sequenced sample consisted of CD8+ T cells sorted from blood. CDR3 amino acids: CASSSTGTVNNEQFF. CDR3 bases: TGTGCCAGCAGCTCGACCGGGACAGTCAACAATGAGCAGTTCTTC.